The rows below give T cell receptor beta chains drawn from one sample of a study of T cell responses to AZD1222 COVID-19 vaccine. Method: immunoSEQ multiplex PCR; TCRdb's copy keeps in-frame clones and lacks some. The data show about 100,000 clones, 80% to 95% seen once. Source: peripheral blood, taken 28 days after the second AZD1222 dose. The receptors were sampled from an adult who received the AZD1222 COVID-19 vaccine. Each CDR3 is given with its conserved first and last residue. Fields, in order: V gene, CDR3 length, CDR3 protein.

V gene: TRBV6-5
CDR3 length: 13
CDR3 protein: CASSYSYDFEQFF

V gene: TRBV6-2/TRBV6-3
CDR3 length: 17
CDR3 protein: CASSYSPRGAYNSPLHF

V gene: TRBV5-4
CDR3 length: 16
CDR3 protein: CASSLPGAVSYNEQFF

V gene: TRBV19
CDR3 length: 16
CDR3 protein: CASSILGQGGTGELFF

V gene: TRBV5-1
CDR3 length: 17
CDR3 protein: CASSLDGRSSYNSPLHF

V gene: TRBV7-9
CDR3 length: 14
CDR3 protein: CASSFQRSTDTQYF

V gene: TRBV19
CDR3 length: 14
CDR3 protein: CASSGDRGIQPQHF

V gene: TRBV18
CDR3 length: 15
CDR3 protein: CASSPSDEGRTEAFF

V gene: TRBV18
CDR3 length: 13
CDR3 protein: CASSADRVDGYTF

V gene: TRBV28
CDR3 length: 14
CDR3 protein: CASSLGAGNYGYTF

V gene: TRBV20-1
CDR3 length: 15
CDR3 protein: CSASLPGRSTGELFF

V gene: TRBV24-1
CDR3 length: 15
CDR3 protein: CATSEAPGSADTQYF

V gene: TRBV3-1/TRBV3-2
CDR3 length: 16
CDR3 protein: CASSQDIGGWADTQYF

V gene: TRBV5-4
CDR3 length: 13
CDR3 protein: CASSFRDREEQYF

V gene: TRBV27
CDR3 length: 15
CDR3 protein: CASSLSAGGSYEQYF